The T cell receptor (beta chain) under discussion was sequenced for a study of CD8+CD57+ T cells in acquired aplastic anemia. Broader study findings: Patients showed no significant difference from controls in CD8+ Simpson's diversity.

Remarks on this clonotype: The antigen is undetermined.

The germline V gene has CDR1 SGDLS and CDR2 YYNGEE. The CDR3 sequence is 12 residues long. V was pared by 0 bases and J by 3 bases, with 4 bases between. CD8+CD57+ cell expansion had been shown by flow cytometry in patients chosen for sequencing. With no exception, the patients had severe acquired aplastic anemia. Genomic DNA, serving as template, underwent TCR beta VDJ and CDR3 profiling. TCRdb called the reads again in MiXCR, with one record for every CDR3 protein. The table shows about 200,000 distinct CDR3 sequences, with 65% occurring only once. The source material was sorted CD4+, CD8+, or CD8+CD57+ T cells (not recorded which) from PBMCs. This chain links TRBV9 with TRBJ2-7, with no clear D. The TCR originated in a human donor with aplastic anemia. CDR3 DNA: TGTGCCAGCAGCGTAGGGGACTACGAGCAGTACTTC. It encodes CASSVGDYEQYF.